The entry below describes one T cell receptor (beta chain). With random hexamers, roughly 0.45 to 1 ug RNA was reverse transcribed. TCRdb reprocessed the immunoSEQ multiplex PCR reads with MiXCR, giving one entry per CDR3 protein. Here the sample spans over 80,000 distinct CDR3 sequences, about 94% being singletons. Sequencing of TCR beta covered CD8+ and CD4+ T cells obtained from blood. The data are from a study of CD8 T cells in Susac syndrome. The CDR3 covers 15 residues. Trimming took off 3 bases at V and 4 bases at J, with 16 bases between the two ends. Per germline, CDR1 LGHDT and CDR2 YNNKEL (reference sequence).

The sequence came from a human donor with Susac syndrome. This chain connects TRBV3-1 to TRBJ2-7, with D perhaps matching TRBD1 (5 bases). Sample: CD8+ T cells from PBMCs. The CDR3 nucleotides are TGTGCCAGCAGCCACTGGACGAAGGGGCTGTACGAGCAGTACTTC. This codes for CASSHWTKGLYEQYF.